Below are 2 T cell receptor beta chains sequenced from a single sample in a study of T cell changes during pregnancy in multiple sclerosis. The assay was immunoSEQ multiplex PCR, and TCRdb's table has in-frame clones only and misses some. Here the sample spans around 39,000 clones, 92% being singletons. Sequencing was performed on CD8+ T cells from peripheral blood mononuclear cells, taken before pregnancy. The source of these receptors is a female donor with multiple sclerosis, enrolled in a pregnancy study.

This chain connects TRBV2 to TRBJ2-1; 10 bases match TRBD2. V was pared by 4 bases and J by 8 bases, with 11 bases of the junction left unmatched. Per germline, CDR1 SNHLY and CDR2 FYNNEI. This CDR3 has 16 amino acids. CDR3 sequence (DNA): TGTGCCAGCAGTGTAAAGTCTAGCGGGAGATTAGATGAGCAGTTCTTC. Its protein is CASSVKSSGRLDEQFF.

The chain employs TRBV5-1 and TRBJ2-1; TRBD1 matches 9 bases. Germline V gives CDR1 SGHRS, CDR2 YFSETQ. V lost 5 bases, J lost 4 bases, and 10 bases stayed unmatched. The CDR3 spans 16 residues. Here the CDR3 DNA reads TGCGCCAGCAGACCGGGACAGGGTGGGTCGTACAATGAGCAGTTCTTC. Encoded protein: CASRPGQGGSYNEQFF.